The source of this T cell receptor beta chain is a study of immune cell composition in non-small cell lung cancer. This clone was seen just once. Produced via immunoSEQ multiplex PCR; TCRdb's table is partial and in-frame only. The repertoire holds thousands of clones, with around 84% as singletons. Normal lung was taken at the farthest possible site, at least 3 cm from tumour. The origin of this receptor is a human donor with non-small cell lung cancer. Sequencing was performed on non-adjacent lung tissue.

CDR3 bases: TGTGCCAGCAGCCAAGGCCCAGGAGGAAGCACCGGGGAGCTGTTTTTT. Amino acids: CASSQGPGGSTGELFF. The gene calls are TRBV4-2 and TRBJ2-2; maybe TRBD2 (5 bases). Deletions cut 1 base from V and 4 bases from J, with 13 bases between. The germline CDR1 and CDR2 sequences are LGHNA and YNFKEQ. The CDR3 is 16 amino acids.